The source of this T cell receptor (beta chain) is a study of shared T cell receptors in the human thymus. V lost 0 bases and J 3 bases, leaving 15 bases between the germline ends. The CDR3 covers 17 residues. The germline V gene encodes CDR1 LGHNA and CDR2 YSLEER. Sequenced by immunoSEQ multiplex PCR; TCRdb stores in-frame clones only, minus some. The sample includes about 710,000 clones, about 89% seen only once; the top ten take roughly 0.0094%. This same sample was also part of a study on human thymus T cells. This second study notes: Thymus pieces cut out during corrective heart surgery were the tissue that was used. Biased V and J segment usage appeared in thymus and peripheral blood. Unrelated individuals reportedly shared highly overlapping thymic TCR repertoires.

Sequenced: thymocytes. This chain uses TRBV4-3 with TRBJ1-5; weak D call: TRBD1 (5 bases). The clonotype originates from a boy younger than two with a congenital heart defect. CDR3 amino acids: CASSQDVTGPPNQPQHF. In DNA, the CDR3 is TGCGCCAGCAGCCAAGACGTAACAGGCCCGCCCAATCAGCCCCAGCATTTT.